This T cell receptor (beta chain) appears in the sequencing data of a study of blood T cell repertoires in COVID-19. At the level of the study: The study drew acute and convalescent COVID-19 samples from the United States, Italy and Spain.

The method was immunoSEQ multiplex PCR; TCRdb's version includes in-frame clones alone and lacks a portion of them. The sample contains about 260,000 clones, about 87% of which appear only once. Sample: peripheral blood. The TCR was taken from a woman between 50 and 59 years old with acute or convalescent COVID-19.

CDR3 nucleotides: TGTGCCAGCAGCAAATATGGACTAGCGGAATGCTCCTACAATGAGCAGTTCTTC. As protein: CASSKYGLAECSYNEQFF. The chain is built from TRBV21-1 and TRBJ2-1; no DNA check was done on the table's D call, TRBD2. TRBV21-1 is an annotated pseudogene. The length of the CDR3 is 18 residues.